One TCR beta chain is described in this entry. Its antigen is still unknown. In germline, CDR1 is MNHEY, CDR2 SVGAGI. The CDR3 spans 13 residues. Trimming took off 6 bases at V and 3 bases at J, with 11 bases between the two ends. The data were produced by immunoSEQ multiplex PCR, yet TCRdb's version contains in-frame clones alone and is incomplete. The top ten clones hold approximately 0.13% of a sample with roughly 2 million clones, approximately 95% of them seen once. This specimen comes from a study of shared clonotypes between healthy human individuals. Study-wide results and limits: Rarefaction showed sorted-subset sequencing was incomplete despite large depth.

Caucasian adults residing in Nashville, Tennessee made up all the donors. Sample: naive CD4+ T cells sorted from blood. Regarding subset: CD45RA+ positively selected. The clonotype comes from a man between 18 and 35 years old in good health. V usage is TRBV6-5 and J usage is TRBJ1-1; D remains ambiguous. The CDR3 loop reads CASRFGRYTEAFF. The CDR3 DNA is TGTGCCAGCAGATTTGGGAGGTACACTGAAGCTTTCTTT.